This TCR beta chain is drawn from a study of spatial heterogeneity in lung cancer (dated by TCRdb to the late 2010s). Regarding the research as a whole: More beta-chain than alpha-chain transcripts were consistently detected, likely reflecting higher beta-chain transcript abundance. In the raw uncorrected reads, each unique combination of TCR and UMI appeared more than ten times on average. The study quantitatively compared TCR alpha and beta repertoires across multiple tumor regions, matched nontumor lung and blood in non-small cell lung cancer. TCR repertoire features were related to nonsynonymous mutation counts determined by whole-exome sequencing of tumor tissue. At surgery, both alpha and beta chains were TCR-sequenced in 220 tumor regions, some 64 matched nontumor lung samples and some 56 PBMC samples. General findings and caveats noted by the study authors: Additional single-cell paired TCR alpha and beta sequencing was considered necessary to confirm, at a functional level, the hypothesis that regional TCRs recognize regional mutations. Ubiquitous expanded tumor TCRs showed up in blood more often at tumor resection than at routine follow-up.

The library was made by 5' RACE. Sequencing used a NextSeq 500. The TCR library protocol attached a unique molecular identifier to each TCR cDNA molecule to allow correction of PCR and sequencing errors. Processing in the source paper ran as follows. Decombinator tools were used for TCR identification, UMI-based error correction and CDR3 extraction. TCRs above a frequency of 2 per 1,000, corresponding to the top 1% of the tumor frequency distribution, were defined as expanded. Each repertoire was subsampled 100 times to 5,000 TCRs, after which Renyi diversity was computed with the R vegan package. CDR3 similarity networks were built from amino acid triplet string-kernel similarity, with CDR3s being connected when pairwise similarity was above 0.82. The raw public reads went through TCRdb reprocessing: fastp at Q25, MiXCR clone calling, in-frame beta chains kept. A single entry per CDR3 protein holds the most common genes and DNA from its merged rows. TCRdb, not the original authors, processed these V and J calls. This sample has some 13,000 distinct CDR3 sequences in its table, and 14% of those were observed once. The ten largest clones take up about 2.4% of the sample.

The time point label, as the study defines it: sample taken at primary tumor resection. Without any cell sorting, TCR sequencing was performed on whole RNA extracted either from tumor and nontumor lung tissue or from cryopreserved PBMC samples. Samples were obtained from 65 to 90 patients with early-stage, untreated non-small cell lung cancer from the lung TRACERx cohort. A patient was chosen for TCR sequencing only when enough RNA was available from at least two tumor regions. After removal of 5 bases from V and 1 base from J, the junction retains 5 bases not matched to a gene. Its CDR3 holds 15 amino acids, cysteine through phenylalanine. Just the 45-base CDR3 DNA is kept, in frame starting at base 1. The germline V gene yields ENHRY for CDR1 and SYGVKD for CDR2. Concerning this clonotype: Its binding antigen is unknown. Per-base quality was not reported, and no clone a single base away is much larger than it.

Material: PBMCs, obtained at surgery. Here the chain combines TRBV10-3 and TRBJ2-7; a stretch of 10 junction bases matches TRBD1. The receptor's source is a female donor with early-stage non-small cell lung cancer. The CDR3 loop reads CAISTPGQGSYEQYF. Here is the DNA: TGTGCCATCAGTACTCCGGGACAGGGGTCCTACGAGCAGTACTTC.